The TCR beta chain under discussion was sequenced for a study of CD8 T cells in ankylosing spondylitis. Findings and caveats of the study: Disease-linked clones bore a CD8+ phenotype, appearing relatively rarely in peripheral blood. Some of the motif variants had earlier been found in reactive arthritis patients' fluid and blood. Ankylosing spondylitis blood seemed to carry a telltale TCR beta motif made of seven or eight highly homologous variants. Reports say disease-linked clones showed up significantly more in matched ankylosing spondylitis synovial fluid.

This clonotype has a count of ten or more. Antigen specificity is unknown. Quantitative barcoded 5'-RACE was used to prepare TCR beta libraries. TCRdb itself ran the 5' RACE reads through MiXCR, one entry per CDR3 protein. The data contain around 540,000 distinct CDR3 sequences, over 9.5% of them singletons. CDR3 length equals 13 residues. J lost 0 bases, V lost 6 bases, and 2 bases had no gene match. From germline, CDR1 is SNHLY and CDR2 FYNNEI. The sequence derives from a male donor with ankylosing spondylitis. The chain links TRBV2 to TRBJ2-7; TRBD1 aligns across 7 bases. Sequencing input: blood, either unsorted or a sorted T cell fraction (not recorded which). The CDR3 sequence is CASRDRSSYEQYF. The CDR3 DNA reads TGTGCCAGCAGGGACAGGAGCTCCTACGAGCAGTACTTC.